The 8 T cell receptor beta chains below were found in one sample sequenced in a study of beta chain features in type 1 diabetes. Study results and limitations: TCRB CDR3s were moderately but significantly shorter in Type 1 diabetes patients in all four CD4+ subsets.

The antigens of these receptors remain unknown. Every bit of the isolated RNA underwent reverse transcription, so sequencing read expressed TCRB transcripts. TCRdb keeps only in-frame clones here, not all; method: immunoSEQ multiplex PCR. The profile shows a few hundred thousand clones, roughly 9.8% of them singletons. Input material: central memory CD4+ T cells from blood. The receptors originated from a young man with type 1 diabetes.

The chain carries TRBV27 and TRBJ2-6, with D possibly TRBD1 on 5 matching bases. The ends were cut back, 5 bases at V and 2 bases at J, with 10 bases in the middle. The CDR3 length is 15 residues. CDR1 and CDR2 from the germline V gene are MNHEY and SMNVEV (reference sequence). The CDR3 coding sequence is TGTGCCAGCAGTACCCAGGGTGCTGGGGCCAACGTCCTGACTTTC. Its protein is CASSTQGAGANVLTF.

The rearrangement links TRBV5-1 to TRBJ2-2; D remains unclear. Trimming took 3 bases from V and 2 from J, leaving 11 bases between them. Per germline, CDR1 SGHRS and CDR2 YFSETQ. The CDR3 totals 15 residues. CDR3 protein: CASSSTRINTGELFF. CDR3 nucleotides: TGCGCCAGCAGCTCGACACGGATAAACACCGGGGAGCTGTTTTTT.

This clone was detected only a few times. CDR3 nucleotides: TGTGCCAGCAGCCAAGTCAGGGGTACCGGGGAGCTGTTTTTT. Amino acid sequence: CASSQVRGTGELFF. The chain is built from TRBV14 and TRBJ2-2; D possibly corresponds to TRBD1 (6 bases). Trimming left V 1 base short and J 5 bases short, with 8 bases between. This CDR3 is built from 14 residues. The V gene's germline CDR1 is SGHDN and CDR2 FVKESK.

The chain joins TRBV6-1 to TRBJ2-5; 7 bases line up with TRBD2. Germline values: CDR1 MNHNS, CDR2 SASEGT. The junction had 16 bases not matched to a gene; V was cut back by 4 bases and J by 11 bases. The CDR3 totals 15 residues. The CDR3 protein is CASSVTRMGTKEQYF. The CDR3 region has the DNA TGTGCCAGCAGTGTTACACGGATGGGGACTAAGGAGCAGTACTTC.

The table lists this clone with many counts. Written as DNA, the CDR3 is TGTGCCAGCAGCTCCCGGGTAGCGGGAAGCACAGATACGCAGTATTTT. Protein product: CASSSRVAGSTDTQYF. This chain joins TRBV7-8 and TRBJ2-3; 8 nucleotides match TRBD2. V shed 4 bases and J 0 bases; nucleotides not matched to a gene: 6. The CDR3 has 16 amino acids. The germline V gene encodes CDR1 SGHVS and CDR2 FQNEAQ.

This clone has at least ten counts. CDR3 amino acids: CASSPTMNTEAFF. CDR3 sequence (DNA): TGTGCCAGCAGCCCTACGATGAACACTGAAGCTTTCTTT. This chain uses TRBV7-9 with TRBJ1-1; no definite D call. The germline V gene encodes CDR1 SEHNR and CDR2 FQNEAQ (reference sequence). The CDR3 length is 13 residues. Trimming shortened V by 5 bases and J by 0 bases, and 7 bases separated the two germline ends.

CDR3 loop: CASTSFQLGYTF. For the CDR3, the DNA is TGTGCCAGCACCTCCTTCCAACTGGGCTACACCTTC. The V call is TRBV28, the J call TRBJ1-2; D is undetermined. Germline CDR1 is MDHEN and CDR2 is SYDVKM. The V gene lost 7 bases and the J gene lost 8 bases, with 14 bases spanning the gap. The length of the CDR3 is 12 residues.

This clone turned up a few times. The chain employs TRBV6-1 and TRBJ2-7; 8 bases agree with TRBD1. The CDR3 loop spans 14 amino acids. CDR1 and CDR2 from the germline V gene are MNHNS and SASEGT. J lost 1 base, V lost 5 bases, and 4 bases had no gene match. The DNA for the CDR3 is TGTGCCAGCAGTTTACGGACAGGGTCCTACGAGCAGTACTTC. It is translated as CASSLRTGSYEQYF.